This entry features one TCR beta chain sequence. The entry originates in a study of blood T cell repertoires in COVID-19. Study-wide context: Acute and convalescent COVID-19 samples came from the United States, Italy and Spain. T cells, B-cell-depleted T cells, or PBMCs provided the cDNA or gDNA that served as material.

V dropped 7 bases and J dropped 2 bases, with 14 bases sitting between them. Germline V lookup: CDR1 ENHRY, CDR2 SYGVKD. This CDR3 comprises 15 residues. How the authors handled the data: Amplified reference gene primers provided the basis for estimating nucleated cell counts. Libraries were prepared by immunoSEQ multiplex PCR; TCRdb keeps only in-frame clonotypes and omits some of them. D and trimming were read from the DNA, whereas the V and J calls and clone size are those reported in that table. Of about 120,000 clones in the sample, about three quarters were seen once. Sequenced sample: peripheral blood. This TCR came from a woman in her sixties or seventies with acute or convalescent COVID-19. This chain connects TRBV10-3 to TRBJ2-2, with D tentatively TRBD2 (7 bases). CDR3 nucleotide sequence: TGTGCCATCAATCAAGGGGGGGATAACACCGGGGAGCTGTTTTTT. This sequence encodes CAINQGGDNTGELFF.